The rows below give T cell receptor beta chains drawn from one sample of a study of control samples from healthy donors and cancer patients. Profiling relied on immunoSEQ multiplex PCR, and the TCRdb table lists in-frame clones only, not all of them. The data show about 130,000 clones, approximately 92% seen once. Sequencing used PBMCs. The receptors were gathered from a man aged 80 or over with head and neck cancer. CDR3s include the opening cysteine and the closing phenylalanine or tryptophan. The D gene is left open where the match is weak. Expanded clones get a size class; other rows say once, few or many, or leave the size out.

TGCGCCAGCAGCTTGGGGGGATTTGAAGCTTTCTTT	CASSLGGFEAFF	12	-	TRBV5-1	TRBJ1-1	-
TGTGCCAGCAGCCAAGTGAGGGGGCCCACGAAGCAGTACTTC	CASSQVRGPTKQYF	14	few	TRBV14	TRBJ2-7	TRBD1
TGCGCCAGCAGCCAAGAGTTCGGCTACGAGCAGTACTTC	CASSQEFGYEQYF	13	-	TRBV4-1	TRBJ2-7	-
TGTGCCAGCAGTTCGCTCGGGACTTCCTACGAGCAGTACTTC	CASSSLGTSYEQYF	14	-	TRBV6-5	TRBJ2-7	-
TGTGCCAGCAGTTTGGGGTCCGCAAAACTGTTTTTT	CASSLGSAKLFF	12	-	TRBV12-3/TRBV12-4	TRBJ1-4	-
TGCGCCAGCAGTCGCGGGACAGCCACCGGGGAGCTGTTTTTT	CASSRGTATGELFF	14	-	TRBV4-1	TRBJ2-2	-
TGTGCCAGTAGTCCAGTACAGGGATATAGCAATCAGCCCCAGCATTTT	CASSPVQGYSNQPQHF	16	-	TRBV19	TRBJ1-5	-
TGTGCCAGCAGCCCGTATACCGGGACTACACGTGGGAGCACAGATACGCAGTATTTT	CASSPYTGTTRGSTDTQYF	19	-	TRBV11-3	TRBJ2-3	TRBD2
TGCGCCAGCAGCCAAGCGGGCCACACGAGCGTTTTGGATACGCAGTATTTT	CASSQAGHTSVLDTQYF	17	-	TRBV4-3	TRBJ2-3	-
TGCGCCAGCAGCCGAACTAGCGCGAACCAAGAGACCCAGTACTTC	CASSRTSANQETQYF	15	-	TRBV4-1	TRBJ2-5	TRBD2
TGTGCCAGTAGTATTGGTCAGGGGCCCGACACTGAAGCTTTCTTT	CASSIGQGPDTEAFF	15	-	TRBV19	TRBJ1-1	-
TGTGCCACCCGGGGCCAAATCCTCTTAAACAATGAGCAGTTCTTC	CATRGQILLNNEQFF	15	-	TRBV19	TRBJ2-1	-
TGTGCCAGCAGCTTCCAAGGACTAGTGCTACCCTACGAGCAGTACTTC	CASSFQGLVLPYEQYF	16	once	TRBV5-6	TRBJ2-7	TRBD2
TGTGCCTGGGACAGGGGGTACACTGAAGCTTTCTTT	CAWDRGYTEAFF	12	-	TRBV30	TRBJ1-1	TRBD1
TGTGCCAGCAGCTCGTTAGCGGGACCACAAGAGACCCAGTACTTC	CASSSLAGPQETQYF	15	-	TRBV7-8	TRBJ2-5	TRBD2
TGCAGCGTTGGGCTTCTCACTGAAGCTTTCTTT	CSVGLLTEAFF	11	-	TRBV29-1	TRBJ1-1	-
TGTGCCAGCAGCGCGAGGGACAGGGACCACAATGAGCAGTTCTTC	CASSARDRDHNEQFF	15	-	TRBV5-6	TRBJ2-1	TRBD1